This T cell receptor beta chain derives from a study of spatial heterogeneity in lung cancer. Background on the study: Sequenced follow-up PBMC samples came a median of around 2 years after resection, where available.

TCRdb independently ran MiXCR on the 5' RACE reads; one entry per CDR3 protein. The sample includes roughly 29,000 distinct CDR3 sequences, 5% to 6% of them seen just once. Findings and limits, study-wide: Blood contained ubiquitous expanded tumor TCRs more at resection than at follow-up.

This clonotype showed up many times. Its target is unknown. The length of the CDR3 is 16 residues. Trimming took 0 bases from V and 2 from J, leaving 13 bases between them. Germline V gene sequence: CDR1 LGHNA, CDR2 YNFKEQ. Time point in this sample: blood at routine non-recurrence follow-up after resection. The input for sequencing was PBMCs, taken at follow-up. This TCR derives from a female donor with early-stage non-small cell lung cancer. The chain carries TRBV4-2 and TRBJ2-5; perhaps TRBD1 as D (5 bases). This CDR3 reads CASSQDEAGLQETQYF. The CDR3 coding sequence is TGTGCCAGCAGCCAAGACGAGGCAGGGCTTCAAGAGACCCAGTACTTC.